The 21 T cell receptor beta chains given below trace back to one sample, sequenced in a study of blood T cell repertoires in COVID-19. This table comes from immunoSEQ multiplex PCR, and its TCRdb copy is limited to in-frame clones, with some not included. Of 200,000 to 250,000 clones in the sample, around nine tenths were seen once. Material: peripheral blood. These receptors were obtained from a man older than 75 with acute or convalescent COVID-19.

The CDR3 loop is CASSVSSGSYYEQYF. CDR3 DNA: TGCGCCAGCAGCGTCTCTAGCGGGAGTTACTACGAGCAGTACTTC. The chain couples TRBV5-1 to TRBJ2-7; 10 bases align to TRBD2. Germline trimming cut 4 bases from V and 3 bases from J; bases unmatched to any gene: 7. The length of the CDR3 is 15 residues. The germline gives CDR1 SGHRS, CDR2 YFSETQ.

This chain uses TRBV5-6 with TRBJ2-1, with a tentative D call TRBD1 (5 bases). This CDR3 comprises 16 residues. CDR1 SGHDT and CDR2 YYEEEE come from the germline V gene. V was pared by 4 bases and J by 0 bases, with 14 bases between. The CDR3 DNA reads as TGTGCCAGCAGCACCCTCAGGGCGAGCTCCTACAATGAGCAGTTCTTC. It encodes CASSTLRASSYNEQFF.

The rearrangement uses TRBV10-2 and TRBJ1-1; D is perhaps TRBD1 (6 bases). Germline V CDR1 and CDR2: WSHSY, SAAADI. The CDR3 is made up of 11 amino acids. V was cut by 3 bases and J by 13 bases, with 12 bases left in between. CDR3 amino acids: CASSDGRGGFF. The CDR3 coding sequence is TGCGCCAGCAGTGACGGACGAGGGGGTTTCTTT.

The CDR3 coding sequence is TGTGCCAGTAGGGGGGACAGGGGGATAACAGATACGCAGTATTTT. Translating it yields CASRGDRGITDTQYF. The V and J genes are TRBV19 and TRBJ2-3; 11 bases fit TRBD1. This CDR3 contains 15 residues. Per the germline V gene, CDR1 is LNHDA and CDR2 is SQIVND (reference sequence). Trimming cost V 6 bases and J 3 bases; bases outside gene matches: 5.

The chain employs TRBV6-5 and TRBJ2-7; D uncertain. The CDR3 sequence is 13 residues long. The V gene lost 7 bases and the J gene lost 1 base, with 11 bases spanning the gap. Germline V lookup: CDR1 MNHEY, CDR2 SVGAGI. CDR3: CASNPGGSYEQYF. The CDR3, as DNA: TGTGCCAGCAATCCAGGTGGGTCCTACGAGCAGTACTTC.

The V call is TRBV2, the J call TRBJ2-3, with 11 bases identical to TRBD2. From germline, CDR1 is SNHLY and CDR2 FYNNEI. The CDR3 has 14 amino acids. After removal of 8 bases from V and 2 bases from J, the junction contained 3 bases not matched to a gene. The CDR3 DNA is TGTGCCAGCCGACTAGCGGGAAACACAGATACGCAGTATTTT. It yields the protein CASRLAGNTDTQYF.

This clone was recorded only once. The chain has TRBV30 and TRBJ2-7; 11 bases agree with TRBD1. J was trimmed by 4 bases and V by 2 bases; bases with no gene match: 7. The CDR3 contains 15 residues. The germline gives CDR1 GTSNPN, CDR2 SVGIG (reference sequence). CDR3: CAWSIPGTGGYEQYF. CDR3 DNA sequence: TGTGCCTGGAGTATTCCCGGGACAGGGGGATACGAGCAGTACTTC.

This clone was picked up one time. V is TRBV6-7 and J is TRBJ2-1; TRBD1 aligns across 7 bases. TRBV6-7 counts as an open reading frame of uncertain function. The junction had 9 bases not matched to a gene; V was cut back by 5 bases and J by 2 bases. The CDR3 loop spans 16 amino acids. The CDR3, as DNA: TGTGCCAGCAGTCGACAGGGAAAAGGGCCCTACAATGAGCAGTTCTTC. Its translation: CASSRQGKGPYNEQFF.

The chain joins TRBV19 to TRBJ2-1; D is ambiguous. V lost 1 base and J 0 bases, leaving 7 bases between the germline ends. The CDR3 is 15 residues long. Per the germline V gene, CDR1 is LNHDA and CDR2 is SQIVND (reference sequence). The CDR3: CASSIGVSSYNEQFF. The CDR3 DNA follows: TGTGCCAGTAGTATAGGTGTCAGCTCCTACAATGAGCAGTTCTTC.

To note about this clone: Compared with germline, one end of the junction differs, possibly owing to a read error. The sample holds other DNA sequences that translate to the same CDR3. This chain connects TRBV5-4 to TRBJ1-3, with TRBD1 as a possible D gene (5 bases). The CDR3 is 15 amino acids. CDR1 and CDR2 from the germline V gene are SGHNT and YYREEE (reference sequence). In DNA form, the CDR3 reads TGTGCCAGTAGCTTGGAATTGGGGGGTGGAAACACCATATATTTT. This sequence encodes CASSLELGGGNTIYF.

The rearrangement joins TRBV9 to TRBJ1-2, with a tentative D call TRBD1 (5 bases). CDR1 SGDLS and CDR2 YYNGEE come from the germline V gene. V dropped 0 bases and J dropped 2 bases, with 11 bases sitting between them. CDR3 length equals 15 residues. The CDR3 DNA is TGTGCCAGCAGCGTAGGGTGGGGCGAGAACTATGGCTACACCTTC. This encodes CASSVGWGENYGYTF.

In its sample, this clone was seen many times. The genes are TRBV18 and TRBJ1-1; no definite D call. V gave up 2 bases and J gave up 3 bases, with 19 bases separating them. The CDR3 extends over 17 amino acids. Germline CDR1 KGHSH, CDR2 LQKENI. CDR3 bases: TGTGCCAGCTCACCAGGCGAGGGCCTGGCGGTGTACACTGAAGCTTTCTTT. Protein product: CASSPGEGLAVYTEAFF.

The chain has TRBV5-1 and TRBJ2-1; the match to TRBD1 covers 8 bases. Germline V CDR1 and CDR2: SGHRS, YFSETQ. With 3 bases clipped from V and 5 bases from J, the junction kept 4 bases outside the gene matches. The CDR3 totals 14 residues. This CDR3 is CASSWGTGDNEQFF. The CDR3 DNA sequence: TGCGCCAGCAGCTGGGGGACAGGAGACAATGAGCAGTTCTTC.

V gene TRBV6-6 combines with J gene TRBJ1-2; no clear D. The germline CDR1 and CDR2 sequences are MNHNY and SVGAGI (reference sequence). The V gene lost 5 bases and the J gene lost 3 bases, with 13 bases spanning the gap. There are 14 residues in the CDR3. The CDR3 is CASSPPMSHYGYTF. DNA for the CDR3: TGTGCCAGCAGTCCGCCGATGAGCCACTATGGCTACACCTTC.

This chain links TRBV19 with TRBJ2-1; 7 bases agree with TRBD2. Germline lookup yields CDR1 LNHDA and CDR2 SQIVND (reference sequence). Trimming cost V 8 bases and J 9 bases; bases outside gene matches: 16. This CDR3 comprises 15 residues. The CDR3 DNA sequence: TGTGCCAGTTCCTCCAGCGGGGCCAAAGGTGGTGAGCAGTTCTTC. Translation: CASSSSGAKGGEQFF.

The count of this clone is one. V and J are TRBV4-1 and TRBJ2-5, with TRBD1 matching over 9 bases. Germline CDR1 is MGHRA and CDR2 is YSYEKL. The V and J ends lost 2 bases and 5 bases, in that order; junction bases with no gene match: 12. The CDR3 sequence is 17 residues long. The CDR3 is CASSQYGTGQLGETQYF. The DNA for the CDR3 is TGCGCCAGCAGCCAATATGGGACAGGGCAATTGGGTGAGACCCAGTACTTC.

The J gene is TRBJ1-6, the V gene TRBV4-2; the D gene is possibly TRBD1 (5 bases). This CDR3 region has 15 residues. The germline CDR1 and CDR2 sequences are LGHNA and YNFKEQ. V lost 2 bases to trimming and J lost 10 bases, with 15 bases between them. CDR3 sequence reads: CASSQSGQGGSPLHF. The CDR3 DNA reads TGTGCCAGCAGCCAATCCGGTCAGGGTGGGTCACCCCTCCACTTT.

V usage is TRBV24-1 and J usage is TRBJ2-1; no clear D. V was shortened by 2 bases and J by 3 bases, with 4 bases between the two germline ends. The CDR3 covers 13 residues. Per the germline V gene, CDR1 is KGHDR and CDR2 is SFDVKD. CDR3 nucleotide sequence: TGTGCCACCAGTGATTCCGGCTACAATGAGCAGTTCTTC. This codes for CATSDSGYNEQFF.

The CDR3: CASSTITGGTGNTIYF. CDR3 DNA: TGTGCCAGCTCAACCATTACAGGGGGAACTGGAAACACCATATATTTT. The genes are TRBV18 and TRBJ1-3, with 8 bases fitting TRBD1. Losses at the gene ends were 5 bases for V and 2 bases for J; bases not matched to a gene: 8. The germline V gene has CDR1 KGHSH and CDR2 LQKENI. CDR3 size: 16 residues.

The rearrangement uses TRBV28 and TRBJ1-4, with no clear D. This CDR3 has 14 amino acids. Germline loops: CDR1 MDHEN, CDR2 SYDVKM. Trimming took off 2 bases at V and 8 bases at J, with 12 bases between the two ends. CDR3 nucleotide sequence: TGTGCCAGCAGTTTAGAGGAGTGGAACGAAAAACTGTTTTTT. Its protein is CASSLEEWNEKLFF.

This chain links TRBV18 with TRBJ2-1; 13 positions match TRBD2. The CDR3 sequence is 19 residues long. CDR1 is KGHSH and CDR2 is LQKENI in the germline V gene. The junction had 10 bases not matched to a gene; V was cut back by 3 bases and J by 2 bases. The CDR3 bases are TGTGCCAGCTCACCCCCGGGACTAGCGGGATCCCGAACCTACAATGAGCAGTTCTTC. As protein: CASSPPGLAGSRTYNEQFF.